One and the same sample provided the 9 T cell receptor beta chains below, sequenced in a study of T cells in pancreatic ductal adenocarcinoma. TCRdb's table, derived via immunoSEQ multiplex PCR, lists solely in-frame clones and lacks some. The sample holds roughly 31,000 clones, approximately 92% seen once. No neoadjuvant therapy was given to the selected pancreatic ductal adenocarcinoma patients before their surgery. The specimen was PBMCs. These receptors all stem from a human donor with pancreatic ductal adenocarcinoma.

This chain joins TRBV4-2 and TRBJ2-3, with D perhaps matching TRBD1 (5 bases). The CDR3 length is 16 residues. From germline, CDR1 is LGHNA and CDR2 YNFKEQ. The V end was cut by 3 bases, the J end by 4 bases, with 17 bases between. This CDR3 is CASSQVGAEGADTQYF. CDR3 nucleotides: TGTGCCAGCAGCCAGGTCGGCGCCGAAGGGGCAGATACGCAGTATTTT.

The DNA of the CDR3 is TGCGCCAGCAGCTTGCCGACAGGGGAGCGAGAAAAACTGTTTTTT. This gives the protein CASSLPTGEREKLFF. The V and J genes are TRBV5-1 and TRBJ1-4, with 8 bases matching TRBD1. The CDR3 has 15 amino acids. V shed 1 base and J 8 bases; nucleotides not matched to a gene: 7. Looked up from germline, CDR1 is SGHRS and CDR2 is YFSETQ.

This clone was detected once. This rearrangement joins TRBV30 to TRBJ1-1; weak D call: TRBD1 (5 bases). V was clipped by 3 bases and J by 5 bases, with 13 bases between them. The germline V gene encodes CDR1 GTSNPN and CDR2 SVGIG (reference sequence). The CDR3 sequence is 13 residues long. DNA of the CDR3: TGTGCCTGGAGCCGGGGGGGTCGAACTGAAGCTTTCTTT. Translating it yields CAWSRGGRTEAFF.

This sequence joins TRBV7-9 and TRBJ2-1, with unresolved D. V gave up 2 bases and J gave up 4 bases, with 18 bases separating them. Germline V CDR1 and CDR2: SEHNR, FQNEAQ (reference sequence). The CDR3 has 17 amino acids. Here the CDR3 reads CASSLINITRWYNEQFF. The CDR3 DNA follows: TGTGCCAGCAGCTTAATTAACATCACCAGGTGGTACAATGAGCAGTTCTTC.

This clone was observed a single time. The CDR3 region has the DNA TGTGCCAGCAGCCTCCAAGGCAGGGGAAATGAGCAGTTCTTC. It codes for CASSLQGRGNEQFF. The chain recombines TRBV14 with TRBJ2-1; TRBD1 might be the D (6 bases). The CDR3 covers 14 residues. V lost 4 bases, J lost 7 bases, and 14 bases lay in between. CDR1 is SGHDN and CDR2 is FVKESK in the germline V gene.

This clone was recorded a few times. V usage is TRBV2 and J usage is TRBJ1-5; D is unclear. The CDR3 is 15 residues long. Looked up from germline, CDR1 is SNHLY and CDR2 is FYNNEI. V shed 6 bases and J shed 6 bases, with 18 bases lying between them. CDR3: CASSVRGSVGQPQHF. Here the CDR3 DNA reads TGTGCCAGCAGCGTACGTGGATCGGTAGGTCAGCCCCAGCATTTT.

The chain combines TRBV7-3 with TRBJ2-7; D perhaps matches TRBD1 (6 bases). CDR1 SGHTA and CDR2 FQGTGA come from the germline V gene. There are 13 residues in the CDR3. Trimming took off 3 bases at V and 2 bases at J, with 8 bases between the two ends. The CDR3 bases are TGTGCCAGCAGCTTCGGACAGACCTACGAGCAGTACTTC. It yields the protein CASSFGQTYEQYF.

The chain has TRBV27 and TRBJ2-1; 8 bases agree with TRBD2. Trimming at V came to 3 bases and at J to 8 bases, leaving 18 bases not matched to a gene. CDR1 is MNHEY and CDR2 is SMNVEV in the germline V gene (reference sequence). The CDR3 spans 18 residues. The CDR3 protein is CASSFRGPREVVSDEQFF. The CDR3 coding sequence is TGTGCCAGCAGTTTTAGGGGCCCGCGGGAGGTGGTTTCGGATGAGCAGTTCTTC.

This clone is a singleton in its sample. The rearrangement joins TRBV9 to TRBJ2-3, with D possibly matching TRBD1 (6 bases). CDR1 and CDR2 from the germline V gene are SGDLS and YYNGEE. This CDR3 is 15 amino acids long. Between the trimmed V and J ends, which lost 2 bases and 3 bases, there was a span of 13 bases. CDR3 nucleotide sequence: TGTGCCAGCAGCGTGGGCCCGAGGGGGACAGATACGCAGTATTTT. Residues: CASSVGPRGTDTQYF.